This T cell receptor beta chain was profiled in a study of blood T cell repertoires in COVID-19. Overall study: Researchers got acute and convalescent COVID-19 samples from the United States, Italy and Spain. In each case, the material was cDNA or gDNA derived from T cells, B-cell-depleted T cells, or PBMCs.

Study processing details: Estimates of nucleated cell counts were drawn from the amplification of reference gene primers. Assay: immunoSEQ multiplex PCR; the TCRdb copy retains only in-frame clones and omits some. D and trimming were read from the DNA, whereas the V and J calls and clone size are those reported in that table. This table has around 120,000 clones, about 85% appearing once. V lost 0 bases and J lost 3; bases outside the gene matches: 10. CDR3 length equals 18 residues. This chain joins TRBV5-3 and TRBJ2-1, with 9 bases that match TRBD2. TRBV5-3 is recorded as an ORF, its role being uncertain. What was sequenced was peripheral blood. The sequence derives from a human donor in a cohort sampled during active COVID-19. The CDR3 is CARSLGPGLAGIYNEQFF. CDR3 in DNA: TGTGCCAGAAGCTTGGGCCCCGGGCTAGCGGGGATCTACAATGAGCAGTTCTTC.